Given below is one T cell receptor beta chain in context. This entry comes from a study of blood T cell repertoires in COVID-19. Across the study: Donors in the United States, Italy and Spain gave samples during acute or convalescent COVID-19. Nucleic acid was either cDNA or gDNA, and it came from T cells, B-cell-depleted T cells, or PBMCs.

The protocol was immunoSEQ multiplex PCR, while the TCRdb copy is restricted to in-frame clones and leaves out a portion. The table lists hundreds of thousands of clones, roughly 80% of them singletons. CDR3 length equals 14 residues. Trimming took 3 bases from V and 5 from J, leaving 11 bases between them. Germline CDR1 reads LNHDA; CDR2 reads SQIVND (reference sequence). The sequence derives from an elderly woman with acute or convalescent COVID-19. This sequence joins TRBV19 and TRBJ1-5, with D possibly TRBD1 on 5 matching bases. Sequencing used peripheral blood. CDR3 sequence: CASSIQGGDQPQHF. In nucleotides, the CDR3 is TGTGCCAGTAGTATTCAGGGAGGGGATCAGCCCCAGCATTTT. Variable domain in full (rest from reference TRBV19 and TRBJ1-5): DGGITQSPKYLFRKEGQNVTLSCEQNLNHDAMYWYRQDPGQGLRLIYYSQIVNDFQKGDIAEGYSVSREKKESFPLTVTSAQKNPTAFYLCASSIQGGDQPQHFGDGTRLSIL.